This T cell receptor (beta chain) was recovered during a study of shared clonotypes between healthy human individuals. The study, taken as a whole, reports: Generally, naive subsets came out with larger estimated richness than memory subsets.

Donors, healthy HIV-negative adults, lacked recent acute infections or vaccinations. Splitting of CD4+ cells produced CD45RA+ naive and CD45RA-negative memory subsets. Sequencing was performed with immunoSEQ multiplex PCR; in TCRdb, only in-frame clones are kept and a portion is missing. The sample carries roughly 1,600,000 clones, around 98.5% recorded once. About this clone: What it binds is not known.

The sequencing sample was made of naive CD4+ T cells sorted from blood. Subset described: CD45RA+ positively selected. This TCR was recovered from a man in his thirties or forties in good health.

The CDR3, as DNA: TGCGCCAGCAGTGAGGACAGCTACACAGATACGCAGTATTTT. Encoded protein: CASSEDSYTDTQYF. V gene TRBV10-1 combines with J gene TRBJ2-3, with D possibly TRBD1 on 5 matching bases. CDR1 WNHNN and CDR2 SYGVQD come from the germline V gene (reference sequence). The CDR3 sequence is 14 residues long. The V end lost 2 bases, the J end lost 2 bases, and 8 bases lay between the germline ends.